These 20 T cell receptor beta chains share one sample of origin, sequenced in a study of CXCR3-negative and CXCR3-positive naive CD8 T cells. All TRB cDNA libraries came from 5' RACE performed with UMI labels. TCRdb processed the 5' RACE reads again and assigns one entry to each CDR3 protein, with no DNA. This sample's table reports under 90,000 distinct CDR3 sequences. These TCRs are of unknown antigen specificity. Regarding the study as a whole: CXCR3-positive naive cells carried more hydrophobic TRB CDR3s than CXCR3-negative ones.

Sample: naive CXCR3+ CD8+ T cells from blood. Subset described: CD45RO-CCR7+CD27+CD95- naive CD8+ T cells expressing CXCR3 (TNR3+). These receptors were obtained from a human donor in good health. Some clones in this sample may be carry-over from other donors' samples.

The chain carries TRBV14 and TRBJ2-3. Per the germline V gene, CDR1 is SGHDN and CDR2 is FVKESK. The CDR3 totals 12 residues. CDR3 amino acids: CASSQVTDTQYF.

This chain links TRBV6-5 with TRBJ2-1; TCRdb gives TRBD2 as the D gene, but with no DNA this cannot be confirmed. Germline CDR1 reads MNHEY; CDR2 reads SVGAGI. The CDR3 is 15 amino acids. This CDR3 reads CASSYPGTSFNEQFF.

The CDR3 region is CASSLLGHTEAFF. The J gene is TRBJ1-1, the V gene TRBV27; TCRdb lists TRBD1, though no DNA is available to test this call. CDR3 length equals 13 residues. Germline CDR1 is MNHEY and CDR2 is SMNVEV (reference sequence).

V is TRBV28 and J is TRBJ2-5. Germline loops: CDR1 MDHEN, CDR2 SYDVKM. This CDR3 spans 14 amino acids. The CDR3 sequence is CASSFLTVQETQYF. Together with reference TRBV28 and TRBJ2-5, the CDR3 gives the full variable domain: DVKVTQSSRYLVKRTGEKVFLECVQDMDHENMFWYRQDPGLGLRLIYFSYDVKMKEKGDIPEGYSVSREKKERFSLILESASTNQTSMYLCASSFLTVQETQYFGPGTRLLVL.

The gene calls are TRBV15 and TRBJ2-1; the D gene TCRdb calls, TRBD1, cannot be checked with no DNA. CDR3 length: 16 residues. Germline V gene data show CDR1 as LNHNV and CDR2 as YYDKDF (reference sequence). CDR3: CATSREPPGRYNEQFF.

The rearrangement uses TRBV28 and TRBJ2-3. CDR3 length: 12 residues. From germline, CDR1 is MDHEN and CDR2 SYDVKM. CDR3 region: CASSFLGDTQYF.

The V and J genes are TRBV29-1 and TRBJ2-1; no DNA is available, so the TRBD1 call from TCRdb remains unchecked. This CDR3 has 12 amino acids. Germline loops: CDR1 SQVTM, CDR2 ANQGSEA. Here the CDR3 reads CSVEVVGGEQFF.

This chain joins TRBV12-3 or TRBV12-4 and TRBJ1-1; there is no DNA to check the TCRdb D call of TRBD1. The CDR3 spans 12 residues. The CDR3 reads CASSPTGSEAFF.

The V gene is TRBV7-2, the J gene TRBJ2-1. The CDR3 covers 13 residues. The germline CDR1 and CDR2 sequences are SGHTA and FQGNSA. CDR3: CASSLYTRSEQFF.

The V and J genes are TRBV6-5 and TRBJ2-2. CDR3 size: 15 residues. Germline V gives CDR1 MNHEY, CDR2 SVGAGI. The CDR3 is CASSPVKGGTGELFF.

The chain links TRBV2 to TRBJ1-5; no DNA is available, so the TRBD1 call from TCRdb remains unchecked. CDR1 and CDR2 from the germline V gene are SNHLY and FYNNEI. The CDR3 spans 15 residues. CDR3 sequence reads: CASSVVQGPGQPQHF.

CDR3 sequence reads: CASSLRSGEIDYGYTF. The chain has TRBV5-1 and TRBJ1-2; TCRdb calls TRBD1, which cannot be checked without DNA. CDR3 size: 16 residues. Germline CDR1 and CDR2: SGHRS and YFSETQ.

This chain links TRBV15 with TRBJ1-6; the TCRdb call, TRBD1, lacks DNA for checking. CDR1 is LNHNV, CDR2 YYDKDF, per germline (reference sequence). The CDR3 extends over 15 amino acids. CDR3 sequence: CATSRDRTGARLLHF.

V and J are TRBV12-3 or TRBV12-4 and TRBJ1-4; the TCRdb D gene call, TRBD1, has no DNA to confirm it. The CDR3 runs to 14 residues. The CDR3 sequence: CASRTGTGDEKLFF.

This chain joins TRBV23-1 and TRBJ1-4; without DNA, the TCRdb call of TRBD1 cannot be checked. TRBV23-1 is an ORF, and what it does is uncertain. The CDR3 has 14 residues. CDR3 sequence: CAPSGGPEDEKLFF.

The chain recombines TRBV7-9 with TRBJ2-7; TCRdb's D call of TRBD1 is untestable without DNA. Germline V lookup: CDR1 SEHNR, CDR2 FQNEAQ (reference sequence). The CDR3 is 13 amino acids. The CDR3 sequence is CASSSGQGHEQYF.

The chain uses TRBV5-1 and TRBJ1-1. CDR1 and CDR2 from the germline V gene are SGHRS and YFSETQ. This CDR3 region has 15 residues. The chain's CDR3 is CASSLTNSMNTEAFF.

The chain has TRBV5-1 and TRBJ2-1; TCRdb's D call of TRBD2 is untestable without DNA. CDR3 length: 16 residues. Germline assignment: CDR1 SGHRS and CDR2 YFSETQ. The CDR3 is CASSPSRPGTYNEQFF.

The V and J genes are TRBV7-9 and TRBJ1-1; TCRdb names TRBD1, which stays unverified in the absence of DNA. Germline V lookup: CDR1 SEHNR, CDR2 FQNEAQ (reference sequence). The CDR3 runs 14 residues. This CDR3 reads CASSLEGVWDEAFF.

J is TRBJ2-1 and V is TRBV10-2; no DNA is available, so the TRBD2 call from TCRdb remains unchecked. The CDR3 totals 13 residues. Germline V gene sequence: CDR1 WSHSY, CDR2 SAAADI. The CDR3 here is CASSLGLEDEQFF.